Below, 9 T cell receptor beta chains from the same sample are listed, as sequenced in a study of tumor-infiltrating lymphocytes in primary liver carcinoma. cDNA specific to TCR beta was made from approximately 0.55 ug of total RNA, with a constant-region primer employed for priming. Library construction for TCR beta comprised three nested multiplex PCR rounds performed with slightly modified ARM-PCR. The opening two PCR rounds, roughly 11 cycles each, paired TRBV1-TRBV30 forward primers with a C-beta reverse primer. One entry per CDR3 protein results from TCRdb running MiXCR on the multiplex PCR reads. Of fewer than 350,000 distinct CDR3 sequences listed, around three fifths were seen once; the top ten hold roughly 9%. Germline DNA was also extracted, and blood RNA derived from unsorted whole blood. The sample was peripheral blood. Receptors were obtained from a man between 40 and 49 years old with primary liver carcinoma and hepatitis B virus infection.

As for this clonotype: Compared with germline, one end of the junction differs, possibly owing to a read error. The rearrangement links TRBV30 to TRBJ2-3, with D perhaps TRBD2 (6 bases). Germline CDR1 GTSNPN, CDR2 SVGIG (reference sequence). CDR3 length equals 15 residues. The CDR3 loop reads CAWSAIGGITDTQYF. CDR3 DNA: TGTGCCTGGAGCGCTATAGGCGGGATCACAGATACCCAGTATTTT.

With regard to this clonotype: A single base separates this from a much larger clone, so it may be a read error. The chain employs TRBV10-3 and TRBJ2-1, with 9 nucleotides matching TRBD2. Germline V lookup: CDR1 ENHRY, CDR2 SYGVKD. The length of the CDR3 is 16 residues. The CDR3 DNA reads TGTGCCATCAGACCTAGCGGGGCAAGCTCCTACAATGAGGAGTTCTTC. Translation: CAIRPSGASSYNEEFF.

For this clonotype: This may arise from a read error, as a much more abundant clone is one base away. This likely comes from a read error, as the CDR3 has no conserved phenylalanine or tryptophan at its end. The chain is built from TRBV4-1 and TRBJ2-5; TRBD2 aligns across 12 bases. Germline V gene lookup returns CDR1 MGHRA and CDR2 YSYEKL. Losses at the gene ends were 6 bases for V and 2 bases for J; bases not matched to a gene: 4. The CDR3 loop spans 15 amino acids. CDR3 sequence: CASRLAGGFQETQYI. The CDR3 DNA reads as TGCGCCAGCAGGCTAGCGGGAGGGTTTCAAGAGACCCAGTACATC.

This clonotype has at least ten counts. CDR3 nucleotide sequence: TGTGCCAGCAGTGAGACTAGCAGCTACGAGCAGTACTTC. The encoded protein is CASSETSSYEQYF. This chain connects TRBV6-5 to TRBJ2-7; 7 nucleotides line up with TRBD2. Germline CDR1 is MNHEY and CDR2 is SVGAGI. Trimming cost V 5 bases and J 3 bases; bases outside gene matches: 4. The CDR3 has 13 residues.

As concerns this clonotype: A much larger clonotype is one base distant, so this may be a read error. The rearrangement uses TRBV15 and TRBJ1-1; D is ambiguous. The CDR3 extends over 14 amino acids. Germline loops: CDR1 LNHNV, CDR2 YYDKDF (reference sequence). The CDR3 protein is CATSEPGLNTESFF. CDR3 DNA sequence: TGTGCCACCAGCGAACCGGGTCTGAACACTGAATCTTTCTTT.

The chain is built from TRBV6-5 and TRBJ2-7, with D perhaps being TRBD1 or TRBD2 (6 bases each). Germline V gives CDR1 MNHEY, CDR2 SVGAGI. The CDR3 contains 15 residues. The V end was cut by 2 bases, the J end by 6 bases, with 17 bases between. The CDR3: CASSYGGGRTCEQYF. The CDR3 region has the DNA TGTGCCAGCAGTTACGGAGGGGGGCGCACATGCGAGCAGTACTTC.

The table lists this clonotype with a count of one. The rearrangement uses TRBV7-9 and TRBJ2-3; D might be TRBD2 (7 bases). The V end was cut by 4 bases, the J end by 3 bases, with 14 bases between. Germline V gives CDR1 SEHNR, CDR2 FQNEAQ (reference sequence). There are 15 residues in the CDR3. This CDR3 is CASSSMGGRTDTQYF. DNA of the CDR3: TGTGCCAGCAGCTCGATGGGGGGGCGAACAGATACGCAGTATTTT.

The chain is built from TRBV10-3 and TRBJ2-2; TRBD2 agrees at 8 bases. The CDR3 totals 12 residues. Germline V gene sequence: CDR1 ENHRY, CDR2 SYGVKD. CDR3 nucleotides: TGTACCGCGGGAGGAACCGAGGGGGAGCTGTTTTTT. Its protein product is CTAGGTEGELFF.

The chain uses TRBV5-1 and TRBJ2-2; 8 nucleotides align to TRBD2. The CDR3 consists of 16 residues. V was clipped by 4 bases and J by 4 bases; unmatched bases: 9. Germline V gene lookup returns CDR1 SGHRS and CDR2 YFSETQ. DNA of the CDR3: TGCGCCAGCAGCGAGGAGGGACTAGGTGGCACCGGGGAGCTGTTTTTT. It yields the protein CASSEEGLGGTGELFF.